This TCR beta chain was recorded in a study of cytomegalovirus exposure and HLA in healthy donors. Study-wide background: As released early, the data held about 85 million unique TCRs from HLA-typed donors. Points from the study as a whole: Rarity characterized most TCR sequences, yet some public TCRs appeared in many donors.

Germline assignment: CDR1 MNHEY and CDR2 SMNVEV (reference sequence). This CDR3 comprises 16 residues. Trimming removed 0 bases from V and 4 bases from J, with 12 bases in between. Both 60 Vbeta primers and 13 Jbeta primers went into the PCR. Sequencing used immunoSEQ multiplex PCR; TCRdb keeps in-frame clones, though not all of them. Of 200,000 to 250,000 clones in the sample, 82% were seen once. For this clone: Its antigen is as yet unknown.

This chain links TRBV27 with TRBJ2-2, with a possible D match to TRBD1 (5 bases). This TCR was sampled from a woman in her forties in good health and CMV-seronegative. Sequenced material: PBMCs. In DNA form, the CDR3 reads TGTGCCAGCAGTTTATCGCCAGGGCGGATCACCGGGGAGCTGTTTTTT. Translating gives CASSLSPGRITGELFF.